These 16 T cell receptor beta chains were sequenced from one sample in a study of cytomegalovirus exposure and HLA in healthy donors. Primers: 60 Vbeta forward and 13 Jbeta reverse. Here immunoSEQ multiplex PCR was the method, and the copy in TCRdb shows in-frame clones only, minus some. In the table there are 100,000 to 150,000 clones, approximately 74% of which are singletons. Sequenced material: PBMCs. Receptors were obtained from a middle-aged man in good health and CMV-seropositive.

The CDR3: CASSRKFGGTDTQYF. CDR3 nucleotides: TGTGCCAGCAGCAGGAAGTTCGGGGGCACAGATACGCAGTATTTT. The chain carries TRBV11-2 and TRBJ2-3; TRBD2 is a possible D gene (5 bases). The germline V gene has CDR1 SGHAT and CDR2 FQNNGV. The CDR3 runs 15 residues. The V gene lost 5 bases and the J gene lost 1 base, with 13 bases spanning the gap.

CDR3 residues: CASSVDPGGTEAFF. CDR3 bases: TGTGCCAGCAGCGTAGACCCAGGTGGCACTGAAGCTTTCTTT. V gene TRBV9 combines with J gene TRBJ1-1; D not certain. The germline gives CDR1 SGDLS, CDR2 YYNGEE. The CDR3 is 14 amino acids. Trimming stripped 0 bases from V and 4 bases from J, with 10 bases between.

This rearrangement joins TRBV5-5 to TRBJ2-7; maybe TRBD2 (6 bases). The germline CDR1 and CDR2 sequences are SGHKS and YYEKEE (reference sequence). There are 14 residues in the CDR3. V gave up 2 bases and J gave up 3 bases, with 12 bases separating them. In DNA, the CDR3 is TGTGCCAGCAGCTTCGGCGGGGCCTACTACGAGCAGTACTTC. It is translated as CASSFGGAYYEQYF.

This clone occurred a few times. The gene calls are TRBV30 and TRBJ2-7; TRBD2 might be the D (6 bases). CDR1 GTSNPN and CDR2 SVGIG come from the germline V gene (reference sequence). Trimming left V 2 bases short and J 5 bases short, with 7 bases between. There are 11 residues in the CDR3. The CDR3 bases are TGTGCCTGGAGTAGGGAGGACGAGCAGTACTTC. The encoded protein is CAWSREDEQYF.

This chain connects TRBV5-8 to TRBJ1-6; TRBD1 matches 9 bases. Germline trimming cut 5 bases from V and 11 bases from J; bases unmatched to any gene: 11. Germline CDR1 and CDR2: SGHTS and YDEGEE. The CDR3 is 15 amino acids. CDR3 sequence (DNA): TGTGCCAGCAGATACAGGACAGGGGACACGACACCCCTCCACTTT. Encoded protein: CASRYRTGDTTPLHF.

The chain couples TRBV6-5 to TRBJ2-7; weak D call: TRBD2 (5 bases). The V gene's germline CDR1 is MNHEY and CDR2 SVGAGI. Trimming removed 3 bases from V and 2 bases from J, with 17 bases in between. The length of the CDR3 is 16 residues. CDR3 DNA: TGTGCCAGCAGTTATGGACTGTACAAAGACACCTACGAGCAGTACTTC. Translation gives CASSYGLYKDTYEQYF.

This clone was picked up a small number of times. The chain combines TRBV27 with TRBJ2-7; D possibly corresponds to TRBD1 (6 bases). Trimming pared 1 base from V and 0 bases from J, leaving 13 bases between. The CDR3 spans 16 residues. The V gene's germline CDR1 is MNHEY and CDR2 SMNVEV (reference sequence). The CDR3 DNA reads TGTGCCAGCAGTTTATACCTAACAGGGAACTCCTACGAGCAGTACTTC. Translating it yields CASSLYLTGNSYEQYF.

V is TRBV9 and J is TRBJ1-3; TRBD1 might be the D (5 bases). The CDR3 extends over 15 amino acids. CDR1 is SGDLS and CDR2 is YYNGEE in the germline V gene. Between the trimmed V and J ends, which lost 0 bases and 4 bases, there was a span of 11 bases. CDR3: CASSVAPGPGNTIYF. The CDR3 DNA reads TGTGCCAGCAGCGTAGCCCCAGGGCCAGGAAACACCATATATTTT.

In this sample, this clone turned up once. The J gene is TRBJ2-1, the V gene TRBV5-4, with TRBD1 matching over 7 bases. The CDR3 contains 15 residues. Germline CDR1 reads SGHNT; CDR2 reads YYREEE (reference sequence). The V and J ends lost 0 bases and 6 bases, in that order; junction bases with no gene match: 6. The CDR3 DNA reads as TGTGCCAGCAGCTTGGCTAAGGACAGGCGCAATGAGCAGTTCTTC. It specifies CASSLAKDRRNEQFF.

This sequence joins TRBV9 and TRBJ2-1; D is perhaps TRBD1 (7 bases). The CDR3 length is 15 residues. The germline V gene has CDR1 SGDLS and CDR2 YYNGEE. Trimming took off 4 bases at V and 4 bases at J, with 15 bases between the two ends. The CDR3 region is CASSPRRGLYNEQFF. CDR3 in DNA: TGTGCCAGCAGCCCCAGGAGGGGGCTTTACAATGAGCAGTTCTTC. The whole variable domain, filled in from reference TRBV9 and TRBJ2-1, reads DSGVTQTPKHLITATGQRVTLRCSPRSGDLSVYWYQQSLDQGLQFLIQYYNGEERAKGNILERFSAQQFPDLHSELNLSSLELGDSALYFCASSPRRGLYNEQFFGPGTRLTVL.

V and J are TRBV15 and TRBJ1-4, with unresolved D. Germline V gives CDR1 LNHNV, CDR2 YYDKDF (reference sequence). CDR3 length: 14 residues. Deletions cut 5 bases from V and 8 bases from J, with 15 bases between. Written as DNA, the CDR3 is TGTGCCACCAGCGGAGGGCGGGTAGGAGAAAAACTGTTTTTT. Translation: CATSGGRVGEKLFF.

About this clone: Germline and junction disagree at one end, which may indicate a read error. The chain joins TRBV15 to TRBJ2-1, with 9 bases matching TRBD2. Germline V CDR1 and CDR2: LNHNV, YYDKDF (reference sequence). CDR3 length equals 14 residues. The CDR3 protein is CVTSSSGATNEQFF. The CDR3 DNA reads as TGTGTCACCAGCTCTAGCGGGGCCACCAATGAGCAGTTCTTC.

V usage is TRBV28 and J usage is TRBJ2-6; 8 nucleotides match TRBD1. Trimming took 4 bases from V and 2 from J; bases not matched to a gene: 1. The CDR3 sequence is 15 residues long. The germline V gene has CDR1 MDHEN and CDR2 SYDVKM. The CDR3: CASSSGGTGANVLTF. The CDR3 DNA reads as TGTGCCAGCAGTTCAGGGGGCACTGGGGCCAACGTCCTGACTTTC.

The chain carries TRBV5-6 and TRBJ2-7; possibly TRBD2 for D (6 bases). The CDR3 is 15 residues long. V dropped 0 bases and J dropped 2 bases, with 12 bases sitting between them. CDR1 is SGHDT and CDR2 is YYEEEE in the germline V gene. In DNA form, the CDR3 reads TGTGCCAGCAGCTTGGGTGGCGGGGCAACCTACGAGCAGTACTTC. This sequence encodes CASSLGGGATYEQYF.

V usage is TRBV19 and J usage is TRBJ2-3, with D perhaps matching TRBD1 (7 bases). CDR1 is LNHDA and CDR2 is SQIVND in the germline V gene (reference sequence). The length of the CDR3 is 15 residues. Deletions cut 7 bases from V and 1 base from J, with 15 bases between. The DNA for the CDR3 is TGTGCCAGTACAAGGGGGGACAGTCGCACAGATACGCAGTATTTT. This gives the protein CASTRGDSRTDTQYF.

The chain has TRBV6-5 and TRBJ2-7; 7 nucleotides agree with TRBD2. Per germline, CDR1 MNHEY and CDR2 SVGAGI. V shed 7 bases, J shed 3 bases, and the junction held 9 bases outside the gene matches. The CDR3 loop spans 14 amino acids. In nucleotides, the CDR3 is TGTGCCAGCACCGCCCAGCGGGGAGGCTACGAGCAGTACTTC. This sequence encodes CASTAQRGGYEQYF.